The subject of this entry is one TCR beta chain. The antigen is undetermined. TCRdb's copy holds only in-frame clones and misses some; the assay was immunoSEQ multiplex PCR. The data hold about 700,000 clones, with just over 90% observed a single time. This CDR3 has 13 residues. V dropped 3 bases and J dropped 2; count of bases not matched to a gene: 1. Germline CDR1 reads SGHNT; CDR2 reads YYREEE (reference sequence). This entry comes from a study of shared clonotypes between healthy human individuals. Findings and caveats of the study: Clonotypes shared by all four donors outscored non-shared clonotypes in generation probability.

Terminally differentiated effector memory CD45RA+ cells were left out of the naive CD8 fraction, which was CD45RO-negative and positively selected for CCR7. This TCR derives from a young man in good health. This chain links TRBV5-4 with TRBJ1-2; 7 positions agree with TRBD1. Sequencing was carried out using naive CD8+ T cells sorted from blood. The CDR3 here is CASSWGQNYGYTF. CDR3 DNA: TGTGCCAGCAGCTGGGGACAGAACTATGGCTACACCTTC.